This T cell receptor (beta chain) originates from a study of OX40 agonist ivuxolimab in advanced cancers. The repertoire was sequenced with immunoSEQ multiplex PCR; TCRdb's copy has only in-frame clones and lacks some. This table holds fewer than 85,000 clones, 84% found once. With 0 bases removed from V and 7 bases from J, the gap between germline ends came to 12 bases. Germline V gives CDR1 LGHNA, CDR2 YSLEER. The CDR3 loop spans 15 amino acids. This TCR derives from an adult with an advanced solid tumor such as melanoma, head and neck, liver or kidney cancer. The chain employs TRBV4-3 and TRBJ1-4, with D unresolved. The source was CD4+ or CD8+ T cells sorted from blood, collected in a trial of the OX40 agonist ivuxolimab. The CDR3 loop reads CASSQDPRAREKLFF. The CDR3 coding sequence is TGCGCCAGCAGCCAAGATCCCCGAGCGCGTGAAAAACTGTTTTTT.